This TCR beta chain is from a study of shared clonotypes between healthy human individuals. General study points: In general, naive subsets displayed greater estimated richness than memory subsets did. Sample collection involved blood only; tissue repertoires are likely different.

The germline V gene encodes CDR1 SGHKS and CDR2 YYEKEE (reference sequence). The CDR3 extends over 16 amino acids. The J segment lost 2 bases and the V segment lost 4 bases, leaving 10 bases of the junction unmatched. Assay used: immunoSEQ multiplex PCR; TCRdb lists only in-frame clones, some missing. The table lists hundreds of thousands of clones, less than 80% of them singletons. With respect to this clone: Antigen: not known.

The clonotype was recovered from a woman aged 25-40 years in good health. The sequencing sample was made of memory CD4+ T cells sorted from blood. The subset is: CD45RA-negative fraction. The rearrangement links TRBV5-5 to TRBJ2-7; 9 nucleotides match TRBD1. In DNA, the CDR3 is TGTGCCAGCAGCGGAACACAGGGGGCTCTTCCCTACGAGCAGTACTTC. This translates into CASSGTQGALPYEQYF.